The rows below give T cell receptor beta chains drawn from one sample of a study of Graves' ophthalmopathy and Graves' hyperthyroidism. TCRdb fed the multiplex PCR reads into MiXCR, producing one record per CDR3 protein. The data show hundreds of thousands of distinct CDR3 sequences, around a fifth seen once. The sample taken for sequencing was peripheral blood. These receptor sequences come from a woman between 18 and 29 years old with stable Graves' hyperthyroidism. Some clones in this sample may be carry-over from other donors' samples. Each CDR3 is given with its conserved first and last residue. A D gene is named only where the DNA matches it firmly. Size is omitted from some rows. Given values are once, few, many or a class for expanded clones.

CDR3nt: TGCAGTGCTAGATCCAGCGGGGGCTACGAGCAGTACTTC; CDR3aa: CSARSSGGYEQYF; j_gene: TRBJ2-7; v_gene: TRBV20-1; abundance: few; d_gene: TRBD2
CDR3nt: TGCGCCAGCAGCCACGGCAGGGGTCGTACTGAAGCTTTCTTT; CDR3aa: CASSHGRGRTEAFF; j_gene: TRBJ1-1; v_gene: TRBV4-1; abundance: few; d_gene: -
CDR3nt: TGTGCCAGCAGTGCCAGGGGGCTCGATTCACCCCTCCACTTT; CDR3aa: CASSARGLDSPLHF; j_gene: TRBJ1-6; v_gene: TRBV6-1; abundance: -; d_gene: TRBD1
CDR3nt: TGTGCCAGCAGGGGACGGGGGGCTGAAGCTTTCTTT; CDR3aa: CASRGRGAEAFF; j_gene: TRBJ1-1; v_gene: TRBV27; abundance: many; d_gene: -
CDR3nt: TGTGCCAGCAGTTTACGCCCCCTAGCCCCGGTTCAGTACTTC; CDR3aa: CASSLRPLAPVQYF; j_gene: TRBJ2-4; v_gene: TRBV28; abundance: -; d_gene: -
CDR3nt: TGTGCCAGCAGCTATATCGGGGGGGTACAAGAGACCCAGTACTTC; CDR3aa: CASSYIGGVQETQYF; j_gene: TRBJ2-5; v_gene: TRBV11-2; abundance: -; d_gene: TRBD2
CDR3nt: TGTGCCAGCAGCGCCACGCGTTTCTGGGCCTCCTATGGCTACACCTTC; CDR3aa: CASSATRFWASYGYTF; j_gene: TRBJ1-2; v_gene: TRBV6-1; abundance: -; d_gene: -
CDR3nt: TGTGCCAGCAGCTTAGGGGTGGGCCGCGGGGACTATGGCTACACCTTC; CDR3aa: CASSLGVGRGDYGYTF; j_gene: TRBJ1-2; v_gene: TRBV11-2; abundance: -; d_gene: -
CDR3nt: TGTGCCAGCAGCCATCCCGGGAACAAATACGAGCAGTACTTC; CDR3aa: CASSHPGNKYEQYF; j_gene: TRBJ2-7; v_gene: TRBV3-1; abundance: many; d_gene: -
CDR3nt: TGTGCCAGCACGGGCCCCCGCACCGGGGAGCTGTTTTTT; CDR3aa: CASTGPRTGELFF; j_gene: TRBJ2-2; v_gene: TRBV28; abundance: -; d_gene: -
CDR3nt: TGTGCCAGCAGCTTAGACCTTGTTGGGGGTGGCGGCTACACCTTC; CDR3aa: CASSLDLVGGGGYTF; j_gene: TRBJ1-2; v_gene: TRBV11-2; abundance: few; d_gene: -
CDR3nt: TGTGCCTGGAAACGGGAGGGGGCTGGCTACACCTTC; CDR3aa: CAWKREGAGYTF; j_gene: TRBJ1-2; v_gene: TRBV30; abundance: many; d_gene: TRBD1
CDR3nt: TGTGCCAGCAGTCCTTCCTTTGGGGCCTTTAATGGCTACACCTTC; CDR3aa: CASSPSFGAFNGYTF; j_gene: TRBJ1-2; v_gene: TRBV12-3/TRBV12-4; abundance: -; d_gene: -
CDR3nt: TGCGCCAGCCGGGCGACGGTGGAGACCCAGTACTTC; CDR3aa: CASRATVETQYF; j_gene: TRBJ2-5; v_gene: TRBV5-1; abundance: -; d_gene: -
CDR3nt: TGTGCCAGCAGTGACGAGCAGGCAGGACGCTACGAGCAGTACTTC; CDR3aa: CASSDEQAGRYEQYF; j_gene: TRBJ2-7; v_gene: TRBV2; abundance: -; d_gene: -
CDR3nt: TGCAGTGCTAGAGTGATCGTTGGGGAGACCCAGTACTTC; CDR3aa: CSARVIVGETQYF; j_gene: TRBJ2-5; v_gene: TRBV20-1; abundance: -; d_gene: -
CDR3nt: TGTGCCAGCAGTTCCGGACAAGCCTCCTACGAGCAGTACTTC; CDR3aa: CASSSGQASYEQYF; j_gene: TRBJ2-7; v_gene: TRBV27; abundance: many; d_gene: -
CDR3nt: TGTGCCAGCAGTTACCTCGGGGGCAGGCCCCACGAGCAGTACTTC; CDR3aa: CASSYLGGRPHEQYF; j_gene: TRBJ2-7; v_gene: TRBV6-5; abundance: once; d_gene: -
CDR3nt: TGTGCCTGGCAAGGGGGCGCGGGCTATGGCTACACCTTC; CDR3aa: CAWQGGAGYGYTF; j_gene: TRBJ1-2; v_gene: TRBV30; abundance: many; d_gene: TRBD1
CDR3nt: TGTGCCAGCAGCCAAGGTGGGGGGACTATCCACGAGCAGTACTTC; CDR3aa: CASSQGGGTIHEQYF; j_gene: TRBJ2-7; v_gene: TRBV14; abundance: many; d_gene: TRBD2
CDR3nt: TGTGCCAGCAATCCGAGCGGGAGGAACACCGGGGAGCTGTTTTTT; CDR3aa: CASNPSGRNTGELFF; j_gene: TRBJ2-2; v_gene: TRBV9; abundance: many; d_gene: TRBD2
CDR3nt: TGTGCCAGCAGTGCCGACAGCCATGGGCCCCAGCATTTT; CDR3aa: CASSADSHGPQHF; j_gene: TRBJ1-5; v_gene: TRBV27; abundance: -; d_gene: -
CDR3nt: TGCAGCGTTGCAGGGAGCTCCTACGAGCAGTACTTC; CDR3aa: CSVAGSSYEQYF; j_gene: TRBJ2-7; v_gene: TRBV29-1; abundance: many; d_gene: -
CDR3nt: TGTGCCAGCAGTGACATACAGGAGGGTGAGCAGTACTTC; CDR3aa: CASSDIQEGEQYF; j_gene: TRBJ2-7; v_gene: TRBV6-4; abundance: -; d_gene: -
CDR3nt: TGTGCCAGCAGTTTAGGCCGTATGAATCAGCCCCAGCATTTT; CDR3aa: CASSLGRMNQPQHF; j_gene: TRBJ1-5; v_gene: TRBV12-3/TRBV12-4; abundance: -; d_gene: -
CDR3nt: TGTGCCAGCAGTCCATCACAGGGGTCGAGGTATGGCTACACCTTC; CDR3aa: CASSPSQGSRYGYTF; j_gene: TRBJ1-2; v_gene: TRBV12-3/TRBV12-4; abundance: many; d_gene: TRBD1
CDR3nt: TGTGCCAGCAGTTTAACGTCCTCCAGCCAGTACTTC; CDR3aa: CASSLTSSSQYF; j_gene: TRBJ2-5; v_gene: TRBV12-3/TRBV12-4; abundance: many; d_gene: -